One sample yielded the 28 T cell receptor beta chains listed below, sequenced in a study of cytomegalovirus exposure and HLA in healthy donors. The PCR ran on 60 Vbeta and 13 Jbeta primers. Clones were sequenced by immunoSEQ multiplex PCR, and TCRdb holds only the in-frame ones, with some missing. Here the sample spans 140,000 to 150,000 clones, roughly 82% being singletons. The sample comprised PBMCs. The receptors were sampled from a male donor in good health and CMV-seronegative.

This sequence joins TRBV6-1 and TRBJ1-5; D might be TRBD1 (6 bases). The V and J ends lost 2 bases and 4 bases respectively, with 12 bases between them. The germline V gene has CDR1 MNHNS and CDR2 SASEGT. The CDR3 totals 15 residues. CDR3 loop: CASSEPGTLNQPQHF. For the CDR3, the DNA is TGTGCCAGCAGTGAACCCGGGACACTTAATCAGCCCCAGCATTTT.

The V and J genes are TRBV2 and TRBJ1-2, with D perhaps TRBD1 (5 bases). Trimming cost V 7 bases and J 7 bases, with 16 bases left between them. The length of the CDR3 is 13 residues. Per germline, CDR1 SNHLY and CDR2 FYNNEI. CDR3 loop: CASTRAGGAGYTF. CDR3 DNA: TGTGCCAGCACCAGAGCGGGGGGTGCTGGCTACACCTTC.

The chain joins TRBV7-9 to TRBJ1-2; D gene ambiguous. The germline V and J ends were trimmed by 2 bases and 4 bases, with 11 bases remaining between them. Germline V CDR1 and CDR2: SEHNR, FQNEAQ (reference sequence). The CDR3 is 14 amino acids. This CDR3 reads CASSLLQGGYGYTF. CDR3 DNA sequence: TGTGCCAGCAGCTTATTGCAAGGAGGCTATGGCTACACCTTC. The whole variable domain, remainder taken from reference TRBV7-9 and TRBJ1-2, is DTGVSQNPRHKITKRGQNVTFRCDPISEHNRLYWYRQTLGQGPEFLTYFQNEAQLEKSRLLSDRFSAERPKGSFSTLEIQRTEQGDSAMYLCASSLLQGGYGYTFGSGTRLTVV.

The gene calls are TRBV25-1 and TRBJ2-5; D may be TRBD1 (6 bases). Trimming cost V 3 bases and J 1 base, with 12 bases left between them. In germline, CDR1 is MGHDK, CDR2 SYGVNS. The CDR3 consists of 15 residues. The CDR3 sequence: CASSDQTGLQETQYF. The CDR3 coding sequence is TGTGCCAGCAGTGACCAGACAGGCCTCCAAGAGACCCAGTACTTC.

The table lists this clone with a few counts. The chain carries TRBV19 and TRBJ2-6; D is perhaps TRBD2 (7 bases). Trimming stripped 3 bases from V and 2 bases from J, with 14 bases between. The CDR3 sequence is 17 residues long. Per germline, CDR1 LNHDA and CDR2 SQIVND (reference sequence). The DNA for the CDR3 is TGTGCCAGTAGTATCGGTCGGGGGGCAACTGGGGCCAACGTCCTGACTTTC. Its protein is CASSIGRGATGANVLTF.

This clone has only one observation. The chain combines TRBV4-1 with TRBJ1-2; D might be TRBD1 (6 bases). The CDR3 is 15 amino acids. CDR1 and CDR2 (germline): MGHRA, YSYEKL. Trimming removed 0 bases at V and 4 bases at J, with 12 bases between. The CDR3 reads CASSQDGQLLYGYTF. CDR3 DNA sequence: TGCGCCAGCAGCCAAGATGGACAGCTTCTCTATGGCTACACCTTC.

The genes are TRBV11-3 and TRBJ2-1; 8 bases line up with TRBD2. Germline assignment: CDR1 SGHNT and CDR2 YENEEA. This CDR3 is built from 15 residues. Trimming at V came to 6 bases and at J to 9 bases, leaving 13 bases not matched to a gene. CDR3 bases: TGTGCCAGCAGTGGCAGCGGGGGTCTCGAGGGTGAGCAGTTCTTC. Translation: CASSGSGGLEGEQFF.

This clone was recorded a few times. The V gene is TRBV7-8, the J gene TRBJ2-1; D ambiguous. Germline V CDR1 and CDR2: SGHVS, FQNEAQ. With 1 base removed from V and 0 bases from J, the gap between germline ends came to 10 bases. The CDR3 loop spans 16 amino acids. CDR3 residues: CASSLGYRSSYNEQFF. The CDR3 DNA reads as TGTGCCAGCAGCTTAGGGTATAGGAGCTCCTACAATGAGCAGTTCTTC.

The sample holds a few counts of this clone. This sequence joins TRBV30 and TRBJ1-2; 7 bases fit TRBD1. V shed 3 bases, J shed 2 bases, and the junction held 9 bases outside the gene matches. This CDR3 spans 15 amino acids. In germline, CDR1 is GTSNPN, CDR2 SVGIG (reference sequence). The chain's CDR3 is CAWRKGQIRNYGYTF. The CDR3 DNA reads TGTGCCTGGAGAAAGGGACAGATCCGAAACTATGGCTACACCTTC.

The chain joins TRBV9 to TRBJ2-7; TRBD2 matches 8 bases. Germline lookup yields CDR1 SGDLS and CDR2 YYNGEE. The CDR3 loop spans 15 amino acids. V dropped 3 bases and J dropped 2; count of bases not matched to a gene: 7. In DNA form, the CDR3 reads TGTGCCAGCAGCGCCGGGGGGGCGGGTGCCTACGAGCAGTACTTC. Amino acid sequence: CASSAGGAGAYEQYF.

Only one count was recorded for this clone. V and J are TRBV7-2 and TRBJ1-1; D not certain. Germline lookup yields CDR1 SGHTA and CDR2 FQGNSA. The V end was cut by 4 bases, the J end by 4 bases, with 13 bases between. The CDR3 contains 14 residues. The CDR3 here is CASSSSGIPTEAFF. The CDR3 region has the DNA TGTGCCAGCAGCTCTAGCGGTATACCCACTGAAGCTTTCTTT.

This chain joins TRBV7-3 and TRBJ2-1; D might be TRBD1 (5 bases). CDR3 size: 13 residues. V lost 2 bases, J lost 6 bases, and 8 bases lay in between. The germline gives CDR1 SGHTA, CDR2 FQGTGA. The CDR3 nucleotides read TGTGCCAGCAGCTTAGGTCAGGGCAATGAGCAGTTCTTC. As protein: CASSLGQGNEQFF.

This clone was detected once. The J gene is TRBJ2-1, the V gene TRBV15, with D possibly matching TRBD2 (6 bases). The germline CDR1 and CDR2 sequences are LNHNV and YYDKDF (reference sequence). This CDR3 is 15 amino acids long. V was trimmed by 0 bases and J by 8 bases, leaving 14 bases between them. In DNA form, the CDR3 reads TGTGCCACCAGCAGAGATACGGGAGCACCCGATGAGCAGTTCTTC. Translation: CATSRDTGAPDEQFF.

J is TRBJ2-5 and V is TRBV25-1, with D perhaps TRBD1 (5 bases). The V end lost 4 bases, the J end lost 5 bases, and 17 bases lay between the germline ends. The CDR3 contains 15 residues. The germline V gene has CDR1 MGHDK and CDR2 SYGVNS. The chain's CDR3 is CASSGPNLKGETQYF. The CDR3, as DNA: TGTGCCAGCAGTGGGCCTAACCTAAAGGGGGAGACCCAGTACTTC. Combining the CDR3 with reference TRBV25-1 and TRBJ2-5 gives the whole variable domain EADIYQTPRYLVIGTGKKITLECSQTMGHDKMYWYQQDPGMELHLIHYSYGVNSTEKGDLSSESTVSRIRTEHFPLTLESARPSHTSQYLCASSGPNLKGETQYFGPGTRLLVL.

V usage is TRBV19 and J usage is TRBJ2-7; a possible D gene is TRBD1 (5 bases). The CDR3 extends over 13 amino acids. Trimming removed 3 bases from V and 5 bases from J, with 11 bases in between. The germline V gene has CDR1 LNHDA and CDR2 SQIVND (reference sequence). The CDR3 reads CASSIRLGDEQYF. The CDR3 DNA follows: TGTGCCAGTAGTATCCGATTAGGGGACGAGCAGTACTTC.

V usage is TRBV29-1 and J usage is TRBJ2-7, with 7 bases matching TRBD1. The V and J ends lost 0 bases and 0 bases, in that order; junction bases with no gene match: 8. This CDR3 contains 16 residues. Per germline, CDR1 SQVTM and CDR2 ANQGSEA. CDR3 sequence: CSVEDPDRLNSYEQYF. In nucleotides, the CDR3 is TGCAGCGTTGAAGATCCGGACAGGCTAAACTCCTACGAGCAGTACTTC.

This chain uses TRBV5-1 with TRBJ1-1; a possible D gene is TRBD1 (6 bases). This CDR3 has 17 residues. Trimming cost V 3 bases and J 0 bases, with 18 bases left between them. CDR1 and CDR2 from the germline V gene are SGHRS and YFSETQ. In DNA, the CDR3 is TGCGCCAGCAGCTGGCGTGCACAGGGTTCGTTGAACACTGAAGCTTTCTTT. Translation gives CASSWRAQGSLNTEAFF. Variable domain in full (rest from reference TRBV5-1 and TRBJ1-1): KAGVTQTPRYLIKTRGQQVTLSCSPISGHRSVSWYQQTPGQGLQFLFEYFSETQRNKGNFPGRFSGRQFSNSRSEMNVSTLELGDSALYLCASSWRAQGSLNTEAFFGQGTRLTVV.

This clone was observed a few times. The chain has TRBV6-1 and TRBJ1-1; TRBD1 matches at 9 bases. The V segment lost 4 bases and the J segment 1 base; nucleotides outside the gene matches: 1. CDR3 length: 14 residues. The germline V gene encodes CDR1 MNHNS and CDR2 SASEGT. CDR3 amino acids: CASSAGQGNTEAFF. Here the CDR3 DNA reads TGTGCCAGCAGTGCGGGACAGGGGAACACTGAAGCTTTCTTT.

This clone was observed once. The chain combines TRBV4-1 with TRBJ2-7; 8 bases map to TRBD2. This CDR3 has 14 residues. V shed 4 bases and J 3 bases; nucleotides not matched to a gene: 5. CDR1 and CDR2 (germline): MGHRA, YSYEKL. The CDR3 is CASSPRLALYEQYF. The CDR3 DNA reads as TGCGCCAGCAGCCCCCGACTAGCGCTCTACGAGCAGTACTTC.

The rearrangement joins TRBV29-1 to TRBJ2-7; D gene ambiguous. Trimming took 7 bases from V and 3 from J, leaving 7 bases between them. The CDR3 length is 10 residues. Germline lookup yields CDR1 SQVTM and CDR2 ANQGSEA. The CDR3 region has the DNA TGCAGCGCCGGAGACTACGAGCAGTACTTC. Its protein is CSAGDYEQYF.

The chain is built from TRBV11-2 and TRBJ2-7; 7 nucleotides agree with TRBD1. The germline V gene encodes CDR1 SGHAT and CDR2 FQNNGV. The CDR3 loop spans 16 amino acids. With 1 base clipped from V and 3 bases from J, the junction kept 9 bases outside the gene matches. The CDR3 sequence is CASSLGADRPLYEQYF. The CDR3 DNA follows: TGTGCCAGCAGCTTAGGTGCGGACAGGCCACTCTACGAGCAGTACTTC.

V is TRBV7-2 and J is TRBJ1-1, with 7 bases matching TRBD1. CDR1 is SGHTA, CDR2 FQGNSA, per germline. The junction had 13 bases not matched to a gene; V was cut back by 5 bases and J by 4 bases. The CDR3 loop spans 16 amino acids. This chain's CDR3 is CASSARQGIGGTEAFF. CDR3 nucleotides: TGTGCCAGCAGCGCCCGACAGGGTATCGGGGGCACTGAAGCTTTCTTT.

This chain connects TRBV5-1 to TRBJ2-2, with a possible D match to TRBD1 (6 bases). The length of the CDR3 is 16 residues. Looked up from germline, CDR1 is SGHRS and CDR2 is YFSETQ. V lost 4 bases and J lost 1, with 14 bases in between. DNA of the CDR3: TGCGCCAGCAGCATTACAGGGTCGGTGAACACCGGGGAGCTGTTTTTT. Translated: CASSITGSVNTGELFF.

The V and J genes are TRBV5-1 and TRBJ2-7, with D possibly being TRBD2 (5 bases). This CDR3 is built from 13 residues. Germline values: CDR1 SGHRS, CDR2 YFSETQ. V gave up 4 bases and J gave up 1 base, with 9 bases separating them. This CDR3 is CASSPGNSYEQYF. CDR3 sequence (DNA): TGCGCCAGCAGCCCCGGGAATTCCTACGAGCAGTACTTC.

CDR3 nucleotide sequence: TGTGCCAGCAGTCCCGACAGGGGGTCCGCATATTCTGACGAGCAGTACTTC. This codes for CASSPDRGSAYSDEQYF. The gene calls are TRBV28 and TRBJ2-7; 9 positions match TRBD1. Trimming at V came to 5 bases and at J to 5 bases, leaving 16 bases not matched to a gene. The CDR3 is 17 residues long. Germline-derived CDR1 and CDR2 are MDHEN and SYDVKM.

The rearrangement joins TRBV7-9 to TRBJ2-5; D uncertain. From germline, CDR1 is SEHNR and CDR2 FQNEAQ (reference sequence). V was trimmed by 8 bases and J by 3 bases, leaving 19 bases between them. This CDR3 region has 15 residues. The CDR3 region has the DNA TGTGCCAGCGGCAGGTCAATTGGTACAGAAGAGACCCAGTACTTC. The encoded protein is CASGRSIGTEETQYF.

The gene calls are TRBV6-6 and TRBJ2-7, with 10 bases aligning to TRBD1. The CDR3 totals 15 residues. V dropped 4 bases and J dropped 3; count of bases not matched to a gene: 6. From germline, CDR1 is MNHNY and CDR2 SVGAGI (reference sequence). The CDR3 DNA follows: TGTGCCAGCAGTTTCTCGACAGGGGGCTTCTACGAGCAGTACTTC. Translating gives CASSFSTGGFYEQYF.

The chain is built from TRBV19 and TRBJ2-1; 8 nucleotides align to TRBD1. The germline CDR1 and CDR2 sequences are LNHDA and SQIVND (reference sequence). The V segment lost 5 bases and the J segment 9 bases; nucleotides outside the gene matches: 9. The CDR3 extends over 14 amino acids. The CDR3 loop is CASSWQGASGEQFF. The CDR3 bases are TGTGCCAGTAGTTGGCAGGGGGCTTCTGGTGAGCAGTTCTTC. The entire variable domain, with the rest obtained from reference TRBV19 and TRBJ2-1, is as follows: DGGITQSPKYLFRKEGQNVTLSCEQNLNHDAMYWYRQDPGQGLRLIYYSQIVNDFQKGDIAEGYSVSREKKESFPLTVTSAQKNPTAFYLCASSWQGASGEQFFGPGTRLTVL.